This entry concerns a single TCR beta chain. Its antigen remains unknown. The treatment is: skin biopsy from PPD injection site in Mantoux-positive individual. Input was about 1 to 1,100 ng of DNase-treated total RNA without cell sorting. V gave up 3 bases and J gave up 11 bases, with 25 bases separating them. Germline-derived CDR1 and CDR2 are DFQATT and SNEGSKA (reference sequence). The CDR3 has 15 residues. For blood and skin samples, reverse transcription used TCR alpha and beta constant primers. TCRdb re-analysed the UMI-ligation and nested PCR reads in MiXCR, keeping a single row per CDR3 protein. The sample holds over 15,000 distinct CDR3 sequences; roughly 9% are singletons and the top ten take about 6.8%. This record comes from a study of naive and memory T cell subsets. Study findings and constraints: The RNA method is potentially sensitive to activation and differentiation changes.

The V and J genes are TRBV20-1 and TRBJ1-2, with D possibly being TRBD1 (5 bases). Source: skin, taken from a tuberculin skin test site. The source is an adult in good health. The CDR3 is CSASDIETSLSGYTF. The DNA for the CDR3 is TGCAGTGCTAGTGATATTGAGACGTCCCTCTCAGGGTACACCTTC.